This TCR beta chain was documented in a study of blood T cells in healthy people across ages. Turning to the study itself: Template-switching capture recovered about one barcoded beta molecule per two T cells. Regarding the study as a whole: Diversity figures derived from one million T cells were judged to underestimate the true value.

V lost 2 bases and J lost 0, with 14 bases in between. The germline CDR1 and CDR2 sequences are MNHEY and SMNVEV (reference sequence). The CDR3 spans 18 residues. Next came a second PCR, run for about 7 to 12 cycles, which used a sample-barcoded 5' primer along with a J-beta primer mix. TCRdb analysed the 5' RACE reads with MiXCR anew, one entry per CDR3 protein. The sample yields 600,000 or so distinct CDR3 sequences, under 30% seen once. This clonotype was seen at least ten times. Its matching antigen is unknown. J is TRBJ1-6 and V is TRBV27, with D maybe TRBD1 (5 bases). The receptor was derived from a woman at least 80 years old in good health. Sequencing used blood. The CDR3 here is CASSLNPRTISYNSPLHF. CDR3 in DNA: TGTGCCAGCAGTTTAAATCCCCGGACAATCTCCTATAATTCACCCCTCCACTTT.